Shown below are 26 T cell receptor beta chains from a single sample sequenced in a study of T cell responses to AZD1222 COVID-19 vaccine. This table comes from immunoSEQ multiplex PCR, and its TCRdb copy is limited to in-frame clones, with some not included. The data hold around 160,000 clones, with roughly 91% observed a single time. The source material was peripheral blood, sampled on day 0 of AZD1222 vaccination. These receptors originate from an adult in good health.

The genes are TRBV20-1 and TRBJ2-5; weak D call: TRBD1 (6 bases). The CDR3 contains 13 residues. Per the germline V gene, CDR1 is DFQATT and CDR2 is SNEGSKA (reference sequence). V lost 4 bases to trimming and J lost 5 bases, with 14 bases between them. This chain's CDR3 is CSATDRYRETQYF. The CDR3 bases are TGCAGTGCTACTGACAGGTACCGGGAGACCCAGTACTTC.

The chain links TRBV10-2 to TRBJ2-1; a weak D match, TRBD2 (6 bases). This CDR3 is built from 15 residues. V was pared by 4 bases and J by 0 bases, with 10 bases between. Germline V gene lookup returns CDR1 WSHSY and CDR2 SAAADI. CDR3 in DNA: TGCGCCAGCAGTGGGGTGCGGGACTCCTACAATGAGCAGTTCTTC. Protein product: CASSGVRDSYNEQFF.

The chain is built from TRBV5-1 and TRBJ2-2; 11 nucleotides line up with TRBD1. Trimming cost V 6 bases and J 5 bases; bases outside gene matches: 6. The CDR3 consists of 15 residues. Germline V gene lookup returns CDR1 SGHRS and CDR2 YFSETQ. CDR3 amino acids: CASTPGTGGTGELFF. CDR3 nucleotides: TGCGCCAGCACCCCCGGGACAGGGGGTACCGGGGAGCTGTTTTTT.

The genes are TRBV7-3 and TRBJ2-7; tentatively, D is TRBD2 (6 bases). The V gene's germline CDR1 is SGHTA and CDR2 FQGTGA. The CDR3 has 14 amino acids. V lost 5 bases and J lost 7, with 18 bases in between. The CDR3 protein is CASSESGTAEEQYF. CDR3 nucleotide sequence: TGTGCCAGCAGCGAATCCGGGACTGCAGAGGAGCAGTACTTC.

The CDR3 region is CAISELGSGGNEQFF. The CDR3 region has the DNA TGTGCCATCAGTGAGCTGGGTTCAGGGGGCAATGAGCAGTTCTTC. The rearrangement joins TRBV10-3 to TRBJ2-1; 7 bases map to TRBD1. Germline CDR1 is ENHRY and CDR2 is SYGVKD. V lost 2 bases and J lost 6; bases outside the gene matches: 7. The length of the CDR3 is 15 residues.

V is TRBV19 and J is TRBJ1-2; D gene ambiguous. The CDR3 covers 15 residues. Germline-derived CDR1 and CDR2 are LNHDA and SQIVND (reference sequence). Trimming shortened V by 1 base and J by 2 bases, and 11 bases separated the two germline ends. CDR3 residues: CASSIAASKNYGYTF. CDR3 coding DNA: TGTGCCAGTAGTATAGCCGCCAGCAAAAACTATGGCTACACCTTC.

The chain joins TRBV2 to TRBJ1-6; 7 bases are a match to TRBD1. J gave up 6 bases and V 6 bases, and 8 bases lay outside the gene matches. CDR1 and CDR2 from the germline V gene are SNHLY and FYNNEI. This CDR3 is built from 15 residues. CDR3 DNA sequence: TGTGCCAGCAGGGCCCCCGGGACAGCTAATTCACCCCTCCACTTT. Translated: CASRAPGTANSPLHF.

The chain joins TRBV7-8 to TRBJ1-1; TRBD1 might be the D (5 bases). Trimming took 5 bases from V and 1 from J, leaving 11 bases between them. Germline loops: CDR1 SGHVS, CDR2 FQNEAQ. There are 14 residues in the CDR3. CDR3 protein: CASSNPGGNTEAFF. DNA for the CDR3: TGTGCCAGCAGCAACCCGGGGGGGAACACTGAAGCTTTCTTT.

This clone has only a few counts. The rearrangement uses TRBV15 and TRBJ1-1, with a tentative D call TRBD1 (5 bases). Germline lookup yields CDR1 LNHNV and CDR2 YYDKDF (reference sequence). The ends were cut back, 10 bases at V and 3 bases at J, with 18 bases in the middle. CDR3 length: 14 amino acids. CDR3 bases: TGTGCCAGCACCTATACAGGCGGGGACACTGAAGCTTTCTTT. Protein: CASTYTGGDTEAFF.

The chain uses TRBV5-4 and TRBJ1-2, with D unresolved. Per germline, CDR1 SGHNT and CDR2 YYREEE (reference sequence). This CDR3 has 13 residues. Trimming took off 0 bases at V and 8 bases at J, with 11 bases between the two ends. The CDR3 coding sequence is TGTGCCAGCAGCTTGGAGTCAGGCTTAGGCTACACCTTC. Translated, it gives CASSLESGLGYTF.

This chain joins TRBV5-1 and TRBJ2-2; D call uncertain. CDR1 and CDR2 (germline): SGHRS, YFSETQ. This CDR3 is 14 amino acids long. V gave up 3 bases and J gave up 0 bases, with 6 bases separating them. As DNA, the CDR3 is TGCGCCAGCAGCTACGAGCCGAACACCGGGGAGCTGTTTTTT. This encodes CASSYEPNTGELFF.

The chain carries TRBV6-5 and TRBJ1-1; no clear D gene. The CDR3 loop spans 13 amino acids. CDR1 and CDR2 (germline): MNHEY, SVGAGI. Between the trimmed V and J ends, which lost 0 bases and 4 bases, there was a span of 6 bases. Here the CDR3 reads CASSYSEGTEAFF. The CDR3 DNA follows: TGTGCCAGCAGTTACTCGGAGGGCACTGAAGCTTTCTTT.

V is TRBV30 and J is TRBJ2-5; a possible D gene is TRBD1 (6 bases). Germline V gene lookup returns CDR1 GTSNPN and CDR2 SVGIG (reference sequence). The CDR3 loop spans 13 amino acids. The ends were cut back, 2 bases at V and 5 bases at J, with 12 bases in the middle. CDR3 amino acids: CAWSTKGVETQYF. The CDR3 coding sequence is TGTGCCTGGAGTACTAAGGGGGTCGAGACCCAGTACTTC.

This sequence joins TRBV15 and TRBJ1-1; D is unclear. V lost 0 bases to trimming and J lost 1 base, with 12 bases between them. The CDR3 is 16 residues long. Per germline, CDR1 LNHNV and CDR2 YYDKDF (reference sequence). The CDR3 protein is CATSRDRLRPNTEAFF. CDR3 DNA sequence: TGTGCCACCAGCAGAGACCGCCTTAGACCGAACACTGAAGCTTTCTTT.

This clone was recorded once. The V call is TRBV13, the J call TRBJ1-5, with D unresolved. There are 15 residues in the CDR3. V lost 6 bases to trimming and J lost 7 bases, with 19 bases between them. The V gene's germline CDR1 is PRHDT and CDR2 FYEKMQ (reference sequence). The CDR3 reads CASSLGRSYNQPQHF. CDR3 DNA sequence: TGTGCCAGCAGTCTAGGCCGGTCTTACAACCAGCCCCAGCATTTT.

The rearrangement joins TRBV5-1 to TRBJ1-3; D gene unclear. Trimming shortened V by 1 base and J by 0 bases, and 5 bases separated the two germline ends. This CDR3 contains 14 residues. CDR1 and CDR2 from the germline V gene are SGHRS and YFSETQ. CDR3 protein: CASSLSNSGNTIYF. The CDR3 coding sequence is TGCGCCAGCAGCTTGAGCAACTCTGGAAACACCATATATTTT.

The chain links TRBV6-5 to TRBJ2-7; TRBD1 is a possible D gene (6 bases). V shed 6 bases and J shed 6 bases, with 18 bases lying between them. Germline V gene sequence: CDR1 MNHEY, CDR2 SVGAGI. The CDR3 runs 14 residues. DNA of the CDR3: TGTGCCAGCAGAGGACAGCCGACCGACTCCGAGCAGTACTTC. It translates to CASRGQPTDSEQYF.

This chain links TRBV6-5 with TRBJ1-1; 7 nucleotides match TRBD1. Trimming cost V 6 bases and J 4 bases; bases outside gene matches: 5. The CDR3 is 13 residues long. Germline assignment: CDR1 MNHEY and CDR2 SVGAGI. The CDR3 loop is CASSTNRGTEAFF. In DNA, the CDR3 is TGTGCCAGCAGCACCAACAGGGGCACTGAAGCTTTCTTT.

This chain uses TRBV9 with TRBJ1-4; the D gene is possibly TRBD1 (5 bases). V was pared by 3 bases and J by 7 bases, with 13 bases between. Germline V gene sequence: CDR1 SGDLS, CDR2 YYNGEE. The CDR3 extends over 14 amino acids. The CDR3 coding sequence is TGTGCCAGCAGCGGGTTTCGGGGGACTGAAAAACTGTTTTTT. As protein: CASSGFRGTEKLFF.

CDR3 sequence reads: CASSARSVTKNIQYF. CDR3 DNA sequence: TGTGCCAGCAGCGCCCGGAGCGTAACCAAAAACATTCAGTACTTC. The chain is built from TRBV9 and TRBJ2-4; D is uncertain. This CDR3 is built from 15 residues. Trimming shortened V by 3 bases and J by 2 bases, and 12 bases separated the two germline ends. The germline V gene has CDR1 SGDLS and CDR2 YYNGEE.

The gene calls are TRBV10-2 and TRBJ2-7; TRBD2 aligns across 13 bases. Trimming took 5 bases from V and 1 from J; bases not matched to a gene: 8. This CDR3 region has 17 residues. Germline assignment: CDR1 WSHSY and CDR2 SAAADI. CDR3 coding DNA: TGCGCCAGCAGTCCCACCTGGACTAGCGGGGGTTCCTACGAGCAGTACTTC. It codes for CASSPTWTSGGSYEQYF.

The chain employs TRBV3-1 (or the pseudogene TRBV3-2) and TRBJ2-2; D might be TRBD2 (5 bases). CDR1 is LGHDT and CDR2 is YNNKEL in the germline V gene (reference sequence). V gave up 5 bases and J gave up 3 bases, with 13 bases separating them. CDR3 length: 15 residues. The DNA for the CDR3 is TGTGCCAGCAGCAACAATACCGGGGACACCGGGGAGCTGTTTTTT. As protein: CASSNNTGDTGELFF.

The chain joins TRBV7-8 to TRBJ1-3, with 9 bases that match TRBD1. This CDR3 is 15 amino acids long. Losses at the gene ends were 5 bases for V and 0 bases for J; bases not matched to a gene: 2. Germline CDR1 is SGHVS and CDR2 is FQNEAQ. The CDR3 coding sequence is TGTGCCAGCAGCATGGACAGGGGCTCTGGAAACACCATATATTTT. It yields the protein CASSMDRGSGNTIYF.

This clone came up once. J is TRBJ1-6 and V is TRBV2; 11 bases align to TRBD1. Germline CDR1 SNHLY, CDR2 FYNNEI. Trimming cost V 4 bases and J 13 bases; bases outside gene matches: 12. The CDR3 consists of 16 residues. CDR3 bases: TGTGCCAGCAGTGCCTTTACCGGGACAGGGGGGGACCCCCTCCACTTT. Translating gives CASSAFTGTGGDPLHF.

The rearrangement uses TRBV5-1 and TRBJ2-1, with D maybe TRBD2 (5 bases). The CDR3 is 14 residues long. V dropped 7 bases and J dropped 7 bases, with 18 bases sitting between them. Germline CDR1 and CDR2: SGHRS and YFSETQ. In DNA form, the CDR3 reads TGCGCCAGCCGACCACTAGAGTTCCCTAATGAGCAGTTCTTC. Its translation: CASRPLEFPNEQFF.

Written as DNA, the CDR3 is TGTGCCAGTAGTATACTATGGGCTGGGGCCAACGTCCTGACTTTC. Residues: CASSILWAGANVLTF. This chain connects TRBV19 to TRBJ2-6; D is unresolved. This CDR3 region has 15 residues. Trimming took 2 bases from V and 2 from J, leaving 7 bases between them. Per germline, CDR1 LNHDA and CDR2 SQIVND (reference sequence).